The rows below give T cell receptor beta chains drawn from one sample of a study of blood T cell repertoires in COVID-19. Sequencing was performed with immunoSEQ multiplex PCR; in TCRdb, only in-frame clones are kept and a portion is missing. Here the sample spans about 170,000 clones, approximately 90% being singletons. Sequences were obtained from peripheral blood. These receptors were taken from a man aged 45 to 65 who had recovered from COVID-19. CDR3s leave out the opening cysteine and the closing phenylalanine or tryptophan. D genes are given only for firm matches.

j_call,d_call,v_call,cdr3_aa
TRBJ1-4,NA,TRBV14,ASSQDRVGPRRRELF
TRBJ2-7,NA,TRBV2,ASSDWQGYEQY
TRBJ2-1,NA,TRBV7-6,ASSLVDSSYNEQF
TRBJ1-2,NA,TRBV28,ASMDSYYGYT
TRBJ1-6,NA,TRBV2,ASSEASRYNSPLH
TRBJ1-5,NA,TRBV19,ASNGGRNQPQH
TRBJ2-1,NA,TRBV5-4,ASSLTRANEQF
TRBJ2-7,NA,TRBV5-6,ASSLSWGVHEQY
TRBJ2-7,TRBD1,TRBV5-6,ASSRTGRSYEQY
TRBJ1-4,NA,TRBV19,ASRREKLF
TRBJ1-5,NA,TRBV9,ASSVDSRNQPQH
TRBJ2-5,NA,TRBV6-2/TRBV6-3,ASSLGPYKTQY
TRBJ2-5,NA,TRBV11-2,ASRSRPSVRLQETQY
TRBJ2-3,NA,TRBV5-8,ASSLNKRRVDTQY
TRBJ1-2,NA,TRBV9,ASSPWEGDEGYT
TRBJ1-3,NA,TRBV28,ASSFPAGNTIY
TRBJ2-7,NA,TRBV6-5,ASRQTVIPSYEQY
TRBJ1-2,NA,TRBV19,ASSGRGANYGYT
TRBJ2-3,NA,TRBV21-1,ASSPRDYTDTQY
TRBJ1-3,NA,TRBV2,ASRPNTGSRNTIY
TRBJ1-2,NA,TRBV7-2,ASSPIGAYGYT
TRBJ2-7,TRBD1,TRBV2,ASSEAQGLPYEQY
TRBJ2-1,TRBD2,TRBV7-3,ASSLGGLAGVVGHEQF
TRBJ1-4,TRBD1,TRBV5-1,ASSSGTGNEKLF
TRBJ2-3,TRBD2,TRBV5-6,ASRLRGTSTDTQY
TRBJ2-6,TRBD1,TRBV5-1,ASSLRTGVSSGANVLT
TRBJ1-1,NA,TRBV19,ASSIAQNTEAF
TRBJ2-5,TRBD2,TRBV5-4,ASSPSLAGGVETQY
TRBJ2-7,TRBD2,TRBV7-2,ASSRSGGPLHEQY
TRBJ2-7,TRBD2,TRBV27,ASRSASAGVPYEQY
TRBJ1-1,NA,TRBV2,ASNRQEDTEAF
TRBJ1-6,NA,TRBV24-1,ATSDRGNSPLH
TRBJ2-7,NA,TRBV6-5,ASSYSSAAYEQY
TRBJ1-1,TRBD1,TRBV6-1,ASSETGGQGKNTEAF
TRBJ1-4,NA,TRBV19,ASSRPQGIGEKLF
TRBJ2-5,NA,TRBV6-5,ASMTGQQTQY
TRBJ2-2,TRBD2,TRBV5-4,ASSPLAGQAVTGELF
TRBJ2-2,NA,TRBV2,ASSDLGRATTGELF
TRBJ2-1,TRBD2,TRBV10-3,AISESHSSGRVAYNEQF
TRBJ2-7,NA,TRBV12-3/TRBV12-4,ASSWTSGEQY
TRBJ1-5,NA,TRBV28,ASSSSQGISNQPQH
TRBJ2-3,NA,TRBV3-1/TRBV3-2,ASSQDWSGARH
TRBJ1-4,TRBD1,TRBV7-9,ASSAGGGNEKLF
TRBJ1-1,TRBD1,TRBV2,ATWDSQGTEAF
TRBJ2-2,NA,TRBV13,ASSRRATGAGELF
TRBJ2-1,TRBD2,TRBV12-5,ASGSITSILAGPLEEQF
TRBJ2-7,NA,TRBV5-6,ASSLDSLGSYEQY
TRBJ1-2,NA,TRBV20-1,SASAVGAGLNYGYT
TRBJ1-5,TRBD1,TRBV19,ASRRTGGGPQH
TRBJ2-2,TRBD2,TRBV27,ASSPEGLAGWRELF
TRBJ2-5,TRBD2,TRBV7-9,ASTGAGGQETQY
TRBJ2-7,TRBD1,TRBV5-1,ASSLGTGEGYEQY